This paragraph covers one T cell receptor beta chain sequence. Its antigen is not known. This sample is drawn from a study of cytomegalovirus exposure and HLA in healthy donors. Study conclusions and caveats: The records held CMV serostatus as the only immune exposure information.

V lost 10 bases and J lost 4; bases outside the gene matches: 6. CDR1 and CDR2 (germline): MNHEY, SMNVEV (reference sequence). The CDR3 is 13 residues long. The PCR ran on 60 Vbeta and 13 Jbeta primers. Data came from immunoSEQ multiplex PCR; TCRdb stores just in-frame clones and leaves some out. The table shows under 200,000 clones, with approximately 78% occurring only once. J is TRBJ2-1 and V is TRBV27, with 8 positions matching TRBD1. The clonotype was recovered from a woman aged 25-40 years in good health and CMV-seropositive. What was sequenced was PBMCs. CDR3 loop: CATRDRLYNEQFF. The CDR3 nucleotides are TGTGCCACCCGGGACAGGCTTTACAATGAGCAGTTCTTC.